This is a list of T cell receptor beta chains from one sample in a study of cytomegalovirus exposure and HLA in healthy donors. The table came from immunoSEQ multiplex PCR; TCRdb's copy has only in-frame clones and leaves some out. This sample's clone table lists 200,000 or so clones. Sequencing was carried out using PBMCs. The origin of the receptors is a boy aged 10-17 years in good health and CMV-seronegative. The CDR3 runs from the conserved cysteine through the conserved F or W. D genes are given only for firm matches.

TRBJ1-1,TRBD1,TRBV4-1,TGCGCCAGCAGCCGCGGACAGGGGATGAACACTGAAGCTTTCTTT,CASSRGQGMNTEAFF
TRBJ2-1,-,TRBV30,TGTGCCTGGAGTTCAATCGGGGGACGGGGGAATGAGCAGTTCTTC,CAWSSIGGRGNEQFF
TRBJ2-1,TRBD1,TRBV29-1,TGCAGCGTCCACCGGGACAGGGGCCGCAATGAGCAGTTCTTC,CSVHRDRGRNEQFF
TRBJ2-7,TRBD2,TRBV5-6,TGTGCCAGCAGCTGGGGACTAGCAACCGTCGAGCAGTACTTC,CASSWGLATVEQYF
TRBJ2-7,-,TRBV7-6,TGTGCCAGCAGCCCCGTCGGGCAGGGGCAACTCTCCTACGAGCAGTACTTC,CASSPVGQGQLSYEQYF
TRBJ1-2,TRBD1,TRBV5-6,TGTGCCAGCAGCTTATCCGGGACAGGGCTTTATGGCTACACCTTC,CASSLSGTGLYGYTF
TRBJ2-3,TRBD1,TRBV5-6,TGTGCCAGCTTAACAGGGGCAGGGACAGATACGCAGTATTTT,CASLTGAGTDTQYF
TRBJ2-7,-,TRBV11-2,TGTGCCAGCAGCTTAGGCCCGCGGAGCTCCTACGAGCAGTACTTC,CASSLGPRSSYEQYF
TRBJ1-1,-,TRBV27,TGTGCCAGCAGTTTTTTGGGGCGCCAACCAGAGGCTTTCTTT,CASSFLGRQPEAFF
TRBJ1-1,-,TRBV11-2,TGTGCCAGCAGCTCGCCGGAGCGCTCTGAAGCTTTCTTT,CASSSPERSEAFF
TRBJ1-4,-,TRBV30,TGTGCCTGGAGTGTGCAGGCCGGCCCTATTGAAAAACTGTTTTTT,CAWSVQAGPIEKLFF
TRBJ2-1,TRBD2,TRBV6-4,TGTGCCAGCAGTGATCATCACCCGCGTAGCGGGGTTGCCCCATCCGATGAGCAGTTCTTC,CASSDHHPRSGVAPSDEQFF
TRBJ2-3,TRBD2,TRBV27,TGTGCCAGCAGTTCGGGGACTACCCATTGGGATACGCAGTATTTT,CASSSGTTHWDTQYF
TRBJ1-4,-,TRBV5-1,TGCGCCAGCAGCCCCCAAACAACTAATGAAAAACTGTTTTTT,CASSPQTTNEKLFF
TRBJ2-1,TRBD2,TRBV27,TGTGCCAGCAGTTGGCGGGGGGGATCATCGAATGAGCAGTTCTTC,CASSWRGGSSNEQFF
TRBJ2-1,TRBD2,TRBV28,TGTGCCAGCAGTTGGACTAGCGGAATCTACAATGAGCAGTTCTTC,CASSWTSGIYNEQFF
TRBJ2-1,-,TRBV7-2,TGTGCCAGCAGCTTACTACAGGGCAGCGAGCAGTTCTTC,CASSLLQGSEQFF
TRBJ2-4,TRBD2,TRBV19,TGTGCCAGTAGTCCGCGGGGGGATGCTCTCAAAAACATTCAGTACTTC,CASSPRGDALKNIQYF
TRBJ1-1,-,TRBV19,TGTGCCAGTAGTTACGGAACAGGGAACACTGAAGCTTTCTTT,CASSYGTGNTEAFF
TRBJ2-1,TRBD1,TRBV27,TGTGCCAGCAGTCACCGAGGGGGACAGAAGTACAATGAGCAGTTCTTC,CASSHRGGQKYNEQFF
TRBJ2-7,-,TRBV7-4,TGTGCCAGCAGCCTCGGGACACTGATTACCTACGAGCAGTACTTC,CASSLGTLITYEQYF
TRBJ1-4,-,TRBV5-6,TGTGCCAGCAGCTTCGGAGCTAGAGATGATGAAAAACTGTTTTTT,CASSFGARDDEKLFF
TRBJ1-4,-,TRBV5-6,TGTGCCAGCAGCCCCAGGGATGAAAAACTGTTTTTT,CASSPRDEKLFF
TRBJ1-2,TRBD1,TRBV11-2,TGTGCCAGCAGCTCACCCACAGGGGGACCCAACTATGGCTACACCTTC,CASSSPTGGPNYGYTF
TRBJ2-5,-,TRBV28,TGTGCCAGCAGTTTAGTTACCGGGACCCAGTACTTC,CASSLVTGTQYF
TRBJ2-7,-,TRBV7-6,TGTGCCAGCAGCTTACGGACTGCCTGGGATCACGAGCAGTACTTC,CASSLRTAWDHEQYF
TRBJ1-6,-,TRBV6-5,TGTGCCAGCAGTTTCCTGAGCTCCTATAATTCACCCCTCCACTTT,CASSFLSSYNSPLHF
TRBJ1-1,-,TRBV4-2,TGTGCCAGCAGCCAAGATGGGCCCGGATCTATGAACACTGAAGCTTTCTTT,CASSQDGPGSMNTEAFF
TRBJ1-5,-,TRBV18,TGTGCCAGCTCACAGGGGGTAAATCAGCCCCAGCATTTT,CASSQGVNQPQHF